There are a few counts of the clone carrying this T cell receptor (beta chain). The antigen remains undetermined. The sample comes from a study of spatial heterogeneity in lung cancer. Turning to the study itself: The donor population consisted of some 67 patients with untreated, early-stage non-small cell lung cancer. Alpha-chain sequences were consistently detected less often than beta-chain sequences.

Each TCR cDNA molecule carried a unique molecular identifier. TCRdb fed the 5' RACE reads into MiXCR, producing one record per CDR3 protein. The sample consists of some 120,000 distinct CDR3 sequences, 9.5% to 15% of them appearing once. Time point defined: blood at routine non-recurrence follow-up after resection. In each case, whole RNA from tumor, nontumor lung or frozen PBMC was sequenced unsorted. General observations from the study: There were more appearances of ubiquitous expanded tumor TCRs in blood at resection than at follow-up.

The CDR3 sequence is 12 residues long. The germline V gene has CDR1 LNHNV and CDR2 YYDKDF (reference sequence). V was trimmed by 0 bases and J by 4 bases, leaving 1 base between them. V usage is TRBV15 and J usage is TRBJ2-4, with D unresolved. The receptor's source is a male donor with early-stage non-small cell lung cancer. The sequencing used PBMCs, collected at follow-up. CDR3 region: CATSREKNIQYF. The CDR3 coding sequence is TGTGCCACCAGCAGAGAAAAAAACATTCAGTACTTC.